This T cell receptor beta chain comes out of a study of T-cell memory formation after mild COVID-19. This CDR3 spans 14 amino acids. Trimming removed 11 bases from V and 0 bases from J, with 14 bases in between. This clonotype was detected only a few times. Antigen specificity is unknown. Regarding the study as a whole: Several responding clones turned up in pre-infection memory, indicating that cross-reactive memory may have taken part.

TCRdb used MiXCR to reprocess the 5' RACE reads, holding one entry per CDR3 protein. This sample has hundreds of thousands of distinct CDR3 sequences, with roughly a fifth found just once. The receptor's source is an adult woman who had mild COVID-19 (a few samples of this study predate the infection). Cell type and time point are not known. Sequences were obtained from PBMCs or a T cell subset sorted from them (not recorded which). The chain combines TRBV12-3 or TRBV12-4 with TRBJ2-1; the D call may be TRBD1 or TRBD2 (5 bases each). CDR3 in DNA: TGTGCCGTCTCCCGGGACCACTCCTACAATGAGCAGTTCTTC. Translation: CAVSRDHSYNEQFF.